One and the same sample provided the 21 T cell receptor beta chains below, sequenced in a study of beta chain features in type 1 diabetes. Study-level results: Researchers report that Type 1 diabetes patients had moderately but significantly shorter TCRB CDR3s across all four CD4+ subsets.

No antigen is known for these receptors. The entirety of the isolated RNA underwent reverse transcription, so expressed TCRB transcripts were sequenced. Generated by immunoSEQ multiplex PCR, the TCRdb table keeps only in-frame clones and is missing some. The table includes 640,000 or so clones, roughly 13% detected once. The sample taken for sequencing was naive CD4+ T cells from blood. The receptors derive from a man younger than 35 with type 1 diabetes.

This clone came up a few times. The genes are TRBV7-2 and TRBJ2-2; tentatively, D is TRBD2 (6 bases). Looked up from germline, CDR1 is SGHTA and CDR2 is FQGNSA. The CDR3 extends over 15 amino acids. V lost 5 bases to trimming and J lost 1 base, with 11 bases between them. CDR3 sequence: CASSRGRENTGELFF. The DNA of the CDR3 is TGTGCCAGCAGCCGCGGGCGGGAGAACACCGGGGAGCTGTTTTTT.

This chain uses TRBV5-1 with TRBJ1-5; 7 bases are shared with TRBD1. Per the germline V gene, CDR1 is SGHRS and CDR2 is YFSETQ. The CDR3 has 13 amino acids. V gave up 5 bases and J gave up 3 bases; unmatched junction bases: 2. The chain's CDR3 is CASRGTDNQPQHF. CDR3 in DNA: TGCGCCAGCAGGGGGACAGACAATCAGCCCCAGCATTTT.

In its sample, this clone was seen a few times. The chain links TRBV6-5 to TRBJ1-1; 8 bases agree with TRBD1. V was pared by 6 bases and J by 4 bases, with 7 bases of the junction left unmatched. Germline CDR1 MNHEY, CDR2 SVGAGI. CDR3 length: 14 residues. CDR3 region: CASSRGQGGTEAFF. The CDR3 DNA is TGTGCCAGCAGCCGAGGACAGGGCGGCACTGAAGCTTTCTTT.

This clone has more than one count but fewer than ten. V gene TRBV25-1 combines with J gene TRBJ2-5; 7 bases line up with TRBD1. CDR3 length: 15 residues. Trimming cost V 4 bases and J 3 bases; bases outside gene matches: 8. Germline CDR1 MGHDK, CDR2 SYGVNS. CDR3 DNA: TGTGCCAGCAGTGGCCTCCGGGACAGAGAAGAGACCCAGTACTTC. It yields the protein CASSGLRDREETQYF.

In its sample, this clone was seen a few times. This chain joins TRBV5-6 and TRBJ1-1; D might be TRBD1 (5 bases). The V gene lost 5 bases and the J gene lost 1 base, with 9 bases spanning the gap. The CDR3 sequence is 13 residues long. Looked up from germline, CDR1 is SGHDT and CDR2 is YYEEEE. CDR3 nucleotide sequence: TGTGCCAGCAGAGAGGGGTGGAACACTGAAGCTTTCTTT. As protein: CASREGWNTEAFF.

The chain links TRBV4-2 to TRBJ2-3, with 15 bases that match TRBD2. V dropped 5 bases and J dropped 3; count of bases not matched to a gene: 9. The CDR3 runs to 18 residues. Germline V CDR1 and CDR2: LGHNA, YNFKEQ. The CDR3 nucleotides are TGTGCCAGCAGCGCCTCCGGGACTAGCGGGGGGACTACAGATACGCAGTATTTT. It encodes CASSASGTSGGTTDTQYF.

The rearrangement links TRBV6-5 to TRBJ1-2; D is uncertain. The CDR3 spans 16 residues. CDR1 is MNHEY and CDR2 is SVGAGI in the germline V gene. Between the trimmed V and J ends, which lost 0 bases and 4 bases, there was a span of 15 bases. The CDR3 coding sequence is TGTGCCAGCAGTTACTCGTTGAACCTCCAGAGCTATGGCTACACCTTC. This sequence encodes CASSYSLNLQSYGYTF.

The table lists this clone with a few counts. V is TRBV30 and J is TRBJ2-1; possible D gene TRBD2, 5 bases. The ends were cut back, 4 bases at V and 1 base at J, with 11 bases in the middle. The V gene's germline CDR1 is GTSNPN and CDR2 SVGIG (reference sequence). The CDR3 runs to 14 residues. The DNA for the CDR3 is TGTGCCTGGAAGGTCCCGGGGTCCTACAATGAGCAGTTCTTC. Protein: CAWKVPGSYNEQFF.

The J gene is TRBJ1-4, the V gene TRBV30; maybe TRBD1 (5 bases). The CDR3 length is 14 residues. The germline gives CDR1 GTSNPN, CDR2 SVGIG (reference sequence). V lost 1 base, J lost 4 bases, and 10 bases lay in between. This chain's CDR3 is CAWSGAGFNEKLFF. In DNA, the CDR3 is TGTGCCTGGAGTGGGGCAGGGTTTAATGAAAAACTGTTTTTT.

This CDR3 reads CAWSYQGGTPNQPQHF. The CDR3, as DNA: TGTGCCTGGAGTTACCAAGGTGGGACACCCAATCAGCCCCAGCATTTT. The rearrangement joins TRBV30 to TRBJ1-5; D perhaps matches TRBD1 (6 bases). CDR3 length: 16 amino acids. Germline lookup yields CDR1 GTSNPN and CDR2 SVGIG (reference sequence). The ends were cut back, 2 bases at V and 3 bases at J, with 17 bases in the middle.

The J gene is TRBJ2-7, the V gene TRBV2; no clear D gene. This CDR3 spans 13 amino acids. V dropped 6 bases and J dropped 0 bases, with 9 bases sitting between them. Germline V gene sequence: CDR1 SNHLY, CDR2 FYNNEI. For the CDR3, the DNA is TGTGCCAGCAGGGCCGGCGTCTCCTACGAGCAGTACTTC. Protein: CASRAGVSYEQYF.

This clone has just one count. The CDR3 reads CASSLTIDGETQYF. In DNA form, the CDR3 reads TGTGCCAGCAGCTTAACCATTGATGGGGAGACCCAGTACTTC. The chain has TRBV7-9 and TRBJ2-5; the D is unclear. The CDR3 sequence is 14 residues long. The germline V gene encodes CDR1 SEHNR and CDR2 FQNEAQ (reference sequence). The ends were cut back, 2 bases at V and 5 bases at J, with 12 bases in the middle.

This clone was counted only a few times. The gene calls are TRBV7-9 and TRBJ1-2, with D perhaps matching TRBD1 (6 bases). Germline assignment: CDR1 SEHNR and CDR2 FQNEAQ (reference sequence). V was shortened by 2 bases and J by 4 bases, with 8 bases between the two germline ends. The CDR3 has 13 residues. The CDR3 loop is CASSLQGSYGYTF. The CDR3 region has the DNA TGTGCCAGCAGCTTACAGGGGTCCTATGGCTACACCTTC.

This clone was seen more than once but under ten times. CDR3 sequence (DNA): TGTGCCAGCAGCGCGGTGCGTGACACCATATATTTT. It is translated as CASSAVRDTIYF. The genes are TRBV9 and TRBJ1-3, with D unclear. V lost 3 bases and J 8 bases, leaving 9 bases between the germline ends. There are 12 residues in the CDR3. Germline assignment: CDR1 SGDLS and CDR2 YYNGEE.

This chain connects TRBV30 to TRBJ2-7; 9 nucleotides match TRBD1. The ends lost 1 base at V and 2 bases at J; junction bases unmatched: 6. Germline V lookup: CDR1 GTSNPN, CDR2 SVGIG (reference sequence). This CDR3 region has 15 residues. CDR3: CAWSGGQGPTYEQYF. In nucleotides, the CDR3 is TGTGCCTGGAGTGGGGGACAGGGACCTACCTACGAGCAGTACTTC. The full variable domain, its missing parts supplied by reference TRBV30 and TRBJ2-7, is SQTIHQWPATLVQPVGSPLSLECTVEGTSNPNLYWYRQAAGRGLQLLFYSVGIGQISSEVPQNLSASRPQDRQFILSSKKLLLSDSGFYLCAWSGGQGPTYEQYFGPGTRLTVT.

In its sample, this clone was seen a few times. The gene calls are TRBV5-5 and TRBJ1-5; 7 bases agree with TRBD1. Per germline, CDR1 SGHKS and CDR2 YYEKEE (reference sequence). The CDR3 runs 15 residues. After removal of 4 bases from V and 6 bases from J, the junction contained 10 bases not matched to a gene. This CDR3 reads CASSPLQGFSQPQHF. CDR3 DNA sequence: TGTGCCAGCAGCCCGTTACAGGGGTTTAGTCAGCCCCAGCATTTT.

This clone has just a few counts. The rearrangement links TRBV10-2 to TRBJ1-4, with no clear D. Between the trimmed V and J ends, which lost 6 bases and 7 bases, there was a span of 15 bases. The CDR3 length is 14 residues. CDR1 and CDR2 from the germline V gene are WSHSY and SAAADI. Here the CDR3 DNA reads TGCGCCAGCAGAGAGCGGAGGCCTGGTGAAAAACTGTTTTTT. Protein sequence: CASRERRPGEKLFF.

The rearrangement links TRBV27 to TRBJ1-1; the D gene is possibly TRBD1 (5 bases). CDR3 size: 14 residues. The germline V gene has CDR1 MNHEY and CDR2 SMNVEV (reference sequence). The V and J ends lost 3 bases and 5 bases respectively, with 13 bases between them. Here the CDR3 DNA reads TGTGCCAGCAGTTTTTTGAGGGGATCAACTGAAGCTTTCTTT. It translates to CASSFLRGSTEAFF.

The chain employs TRBV18 and TRBJ2-1; 8 bases fit TRBD1. Losses at the gene ends were 6 bases for V and 5 bases for J; bases not matched to a gene: 3. Per germline, CDR1 KGHSH and CDR2 LQKENI. This CDR3 is built from 13 residues. The CDR3 nucleotides are TGTGCCAGCTCTAGGGACAGGAACAATGAGCAGTTCTTC. Its translation is CASSRDRNNEQFF.

This clone was counted only a few times. This chain links TRBV30 with TRBJ1-2; 9 positions agree with TRBD1. V was clipped by 4 bases and J by 5 bases; unmatched bases: 5. The CDR3 extends over 13 amino acids. Germline values: CDR1 GTSNPN, CDR2 SVGIG (reference sequence). The CDR3 region has the DNA TGTGCCTGGACTTTGGGACAGGGTTATGGCTACACCTTC. It is translated as CAWTLGQGYGYTF.

The rearrangement uses TRBV10-3 and TRBJ1-6; tentatively, D is TRBD1 (5 bases). CDR3 length: 12 amino acids. Germline V gene sequence: CDR1 ENHRY, CDR2 SYGVKD. The V and J ends lost 11 bases and 7 bases respectively, with 12 bases between them. CDR3 coding DNA: TGTGCCGCCCGGGACGGAAATTCACCCCTCCACTTT. Translation gives CAARDGNSPLHF.